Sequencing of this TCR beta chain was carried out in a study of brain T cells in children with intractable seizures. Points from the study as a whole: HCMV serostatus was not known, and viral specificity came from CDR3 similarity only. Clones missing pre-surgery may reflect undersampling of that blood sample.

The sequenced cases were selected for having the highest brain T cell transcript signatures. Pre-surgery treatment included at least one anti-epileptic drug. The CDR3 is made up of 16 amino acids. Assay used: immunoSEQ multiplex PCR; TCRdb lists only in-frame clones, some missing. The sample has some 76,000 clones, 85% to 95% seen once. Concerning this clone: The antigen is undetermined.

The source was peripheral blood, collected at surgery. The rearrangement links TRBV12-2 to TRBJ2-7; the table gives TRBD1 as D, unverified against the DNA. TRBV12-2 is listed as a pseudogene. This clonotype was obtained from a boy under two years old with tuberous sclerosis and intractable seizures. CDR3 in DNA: TGTGCAAGTCGCTTACAACAGAGCCTCCTTTCCTACGAGCAGTACTTC. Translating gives CASRLQQSLLSYEQYF.